What follows are 18 T cell receptor beta chains derived from one specimen sequenced in a study of T cells after yellow fever vaccination. Using its own MiXCR run on the 5' RACE reads, TCRdb lists one record per CDR3 protein. The sample lists some 300,000 distinct CDR3 sequences; about 10% were seen once. This sample comprised CD4+ T cells sorted from PBMCs, obtained 5 days after the yellow fever booster vaccination. Receptor source: a man aged 18 to 29 who received the YFV17D yellow fever vaccine.

This clonotype was seen a handful of times. The V call is TRBV5-1, the J call TRBJ2-5; the D is unclear. CDR1 is SGHRS, CDR2 YFSETQ, per germline. This CDR3 has 16 amino acids. V was cut by 0 bases and J by 1 base, with 13 bases left in between. The CDR3 region has the DNA TGCGCCAGCAGCTTGGGAGTTAAGCAGATCCAAGAGACCCAGTACTTC. This gives the protein CASSLGVKQIQETQYF.

The chain is built from TRBV5-6 and TRBJ2-5; 10 bases map to TRBD2. After removal of 2 bases from V and 4 bases from J, the junction contained 5 bases not matched to a gene. Germline CDR1 SGHDT, CDR2 YYEEEE. There are 15 residues in the CDR3. Written as DNA, the CDR3 is TGTGCCAGCAGCTTTAGCGGGGGGATGGGAGAGACCCAGTACTTC. The encoded protein is CASSFSGGMGETQYF.

This rearrangement joins TRBV5-8 to TRBJ2-5, with D possibly called TRBD1 or TRBD2 (6 bases each). Germline CDR1 is SGHTS and CDR2 is YDEGEE. CDR3 length: 13 amino acids. The V end was cut by 5 bases, the J end by 3 bases, with 11 bases between. The CDR3 region is CASRRGAEETQYF. CDR3 DNA sequence: TGTGCCAGCAGGAGGGGGGCCGAAGAGACCCAGTACTTC.

This clonotype was recorded many times. V and J are TRBV28 and TRBJ2-7; unclear D gene. Germline lookup yields CDR1 MDHEN and CDR2 SYDVKM. The length of the CDR3 is 14 residues. Trimming took off 5 bases at V and 2 bases at J, with 13 bases between the two ends. In DNA, the CDR3 is TGTGCCAGCAGTGCTCATCATTTGACCTACGAGCAGTACGTC. Translating it yields CASSAHHLTYEQYV.

This clonotype was seen more than once but under ten times. The chain uses TRBV20-1 and TRBJ1-3; D is ambiguous. The CDR3 spans 11 residues. The germline V and J ends were trimmed by 3 bases and 2 bases, with 2 bases remaining between them. CDR1 is DFQATT, CDR2 SNEGSKA, per germline (reference sequence). The CDR3 bases are TGCAGTGCTAGTCCTGGAAACACCATATATTTT. This encodes CSASPGNTIYF.

The rearrangement links TRBV5-1 to TRBJ2-4; either TRBD1 or TRBD2 may fit D (5 bases each). V lost 1 base and J lost 9, with 17 bases in between. The CDR3 contains 15 residues. Germline V CDR1 and CDR2: SGHRS, YFSETQ. This CDR3 is CASSLLEGRVAIQYF. The CDR3 coding sequence is TGCGCCAGCAGCTTGTTAGAGGGGCGAGTCGCCATTCAGTACTTC.

J is TRBJ1-3 and V is TRBV29-1; D might be TRBD1 (6 bases). Trimming pared 5 bases from V and 6 bases from J, leaving 14 bases between. Germline V gene lookup returns CDR1 SQVTM and CDR2 ANQGSEA. The CDR3 length is 13 residues. The CDR3: CSVTGKTPNTIYF. The CDR3 nucleotides are TGCAGCGTTACAGGGAAGACTCCAAACACCATATATTTT.

The V gene is TRBV25-1, the J gene TRBJ2-1, with D unresolved. CDR1 and CDR2 from the germline V gene are MGHDK and SYGVNS. The CDR3 contains 17 residues. Trimming shortened V by 5 bases and J by 0 bases, and 17 bases separated the two germline ends. CDR3 coding DNA: TGTGCCAGCAGTCCCCCCGTTTATGCAGGCTCCTACAATGAGCAGTTCTTC. The encoded protein is CASSPPVYAGSYNEQFF.

V gene TRBV6-5 combines with J gene TRBJ1-3; D gene ambiguous. The germline V and J ends were trimmed by 7 bases and 0 bases, with 13 bases remaining between them. The V gene's germline CDR1 is MNHEY and CDR2 SVGAGI. This CDR3 has 15 amino acids. CDR3 amino acids: CASKVRPSSGNTIYF. The DNA for the CDR3 is TGTGCCAGCAAGGTCAGGCCGAGCTCTGGAAACACCATATATTTT.

This clonotype has a handful of counts. The chain carries TRBV4-3 and TRBJ2-2; D may be TRBD1 (6 bases). The CDR3 is made up of 17 amino acids. V lost 1 base and J lost 5, with 17 bases in between. The germline V gene has CDR1 LGHNA and CDR2 YSLEER. In DNA form, the CDR3 reads TGCGCCAGCAGCCAAGTGACCTCAGGGGCAAGGACCGGGGAGCTGTTTTTT. Protein: CASSQVTSGARTGELFF.

This chain joins TRBV5-1 and TRBJ1-3, with TRBD1 matching over 7 bases. CDR1 and CDR2 (germline): SGHRS, YFSETQ. This CDR3 comprises 15 residues. Trimming at V came to 0 bases and at J to 4 bases, leaving 4 bases not matched to a gene. The CDR3 nucleotides read TGCGCCAGCAGCTTGGGACAGGGCGTCGGAAACACCATATATTTT. It codes for CASSLGQGVGNTIYF.

This clonotype was seen a handful of times. The chain links TRBV27 to TRBJ1-4, with TRBD1 identical over 9 bases. The CDR3 is 16 residues long. Germline lookup yields CDR1 MNHEY and CDR2 SMNVEV (reference sequence). Germline trimming cut 6 bases from V and 8 bases from J; bases unmatched to any gene: 13. This chain's CDR3 is CASSPVPTGGREKLFF. CDR3 DNA sequence: TGTGCCAGCAGCCCCGTCCCAACAGGGGGCCGAGAAAAACTGTTTTTT.

The chain uses TRBV7-2 and TRBJ1-4; TRBD1 aligns across 9 bases. The CDR3 contains 15 residues. Germline loops: CDR1 SGHTA, CDR2 FQGNSA. The junction had 8 bases not matched to a gene; V was cut back by 5 bases and J by 7 bases. Here the CDR3 DNA reads TGTGCCAGCAGCGATAATACAGGGGGCATTGAAAAACTGTTTTTT. Protein: CASSDNTGGIEKLFF. Full variable domain (missing parts from reference TRBV7-2 and TRBJ1-4): GAGVSQSPSNKVTEKGKDVELRCDPISGHTALYWYRQSLGQGLEFLIYFQGNSAPDKSGLPSDRFSAERTGGSVSTLTIQRTQQEDSAVYLCASSDNTGGIEKLFFGSGTQLSVL.

The CDR3 here is CAWGQGFVTQYF. The CDR3 region has the DNA TGTGCCTGGGGGCAGGGGTTCGTGACCCAGTACTTC. The chain links TRBV30 to TRBJ2-5, with D possibly matching TRBD1 (6 bases). The V and J ends lost 5 bases and 7 bases respectively, with 14 bases between them. CDR3 length equals 12 residues. The germline V gene has CDR1 GTSNPN and CDR2 SVGIG (reference sequence).

In its sample, this clonotype was seen a few times. The V and J genes are TRBV25-1 and TRBJ1-1; D not certain. The germline CDR1 and CDR2 sequences are MGHDK and SYGVNS. CDR3 length equals 15 residues. V lost 3 bases to trimming and J lost 1 base, with 12 bases between them. The CDR3 nucleotides are TGTGCCAGCAGTGATGCAGGCTCTACGAACACTGAAGCTTTCTTT. Amino acids: CASSDAGSTNTEAFF.

This clonotype was observed at least ten times. The V call is TRBV5-5, the J call TRBJ2-7; TRBD1 matches 11 bases. V shed 0 bases, J shed 3 bases, and the junction held 5 bases outside the gene matches. Germline CDR1 reads SGHKS; CDR2 reads YYEKEE (reference sequence). The CDR3 consists of 16 residues. The CDR3 protein is CASSLDAGTGGYEQYF. In nucleotides, the CDR3 is TGTGCCAGCAGCTTGGATGCCGGGACAGGGGGCTACGAGCAGTACTTC. Drawing the rest from reference TRBV5-5 and TRBJ2-7, the complete variable domain is DAGVTQSPTHLIKTRGQQVTLRCSPISGHKSVSWYQQVLGQGPQFIFQYYEKEERGRGNFPDRFSARQFPNYSSELNVNALLLGDSALYLCASSLDAGTGGYEQYFGPGTRLTVT.

This clonotype was seen repeatedly, ten times or more. V and J are TRBV12-3 or TRBV12-4 and TRBJ1-6; D uncertain. Trimming shortened V by 6 bases and J by 12 bases, and 12 bases separated the two germline ends. The CDR3 has 12 amino acids. The CDR3 reads CASSRRPRPLHF. CDR3 sequence (DNA): TGTGCCAGCAGCCGACGACCAAGACCCCTCCACTTT.

The genes are TRBV24-1 and TRBJ2-1, with a tentative D call TRBD1 (6 bases). Trimming pared 6 bases from V and 1 base from J, leaving 6 bases between. The CDR3 runs to 13 residues. CDR1 is KGHDR and CDR2 is SFDVKD in the germline V gene. CDR3 DNA sequence: TGTGCCACCAGTCAGGGGTCCTACAATGAGCAGTTCTTC. This translates into CATSQGSYNEQFF.